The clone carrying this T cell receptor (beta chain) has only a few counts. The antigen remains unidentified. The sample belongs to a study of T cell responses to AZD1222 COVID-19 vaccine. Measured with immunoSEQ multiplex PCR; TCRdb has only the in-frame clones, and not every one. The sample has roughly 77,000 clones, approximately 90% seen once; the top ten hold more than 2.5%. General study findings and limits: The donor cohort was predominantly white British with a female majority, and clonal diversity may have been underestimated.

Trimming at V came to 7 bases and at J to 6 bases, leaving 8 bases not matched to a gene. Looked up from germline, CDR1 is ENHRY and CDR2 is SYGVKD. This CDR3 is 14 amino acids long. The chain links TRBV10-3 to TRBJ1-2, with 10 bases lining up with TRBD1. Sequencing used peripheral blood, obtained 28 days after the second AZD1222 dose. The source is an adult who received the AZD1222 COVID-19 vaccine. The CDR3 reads CAIKLGQGKDGYTF. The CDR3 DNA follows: TGTGCCATCAAACTGGGACAGGGGAAAGATGGCTACACCTTC.